Listed below are T cell receptor beta chains from one sample, sequenced in a study of T cells in Graves' hyperthyroidism and ophthalmopathy. TCRdb re-called the multiplex PCR reads with MiXCR, one entry per CDR3 protein. The sample includes a few hundred thousand distinct CDR3 sequences, more than 15% of them seen just once. Material for sequencing was blood. All receptors derive from a woman aged 25 to 39 with Graves' hyperthyroidism. Each CDR3 is given without its conserved first and last residue. Fields, in order: V gene, J gene, clone size, CDR3 protein. The size entry is marked missing in some rows and otherwise reads once, few, many or a size class.

v_call: TRBV2
j_call: TRBJ2-5
clone_size: -
cdr3_aa: ASSDRLGQTQY

v_call: TRBV10-3
j_call: TRBJ2-1
clone_size: -
cdr3_aa: AAGRGHWTYNEQF

v_call: TRBV3-1
j_call: TRBJ2-7
clone_size: few
cdr3_aa: ASSAPGTSLYEQY

v_call: TRBV20-1
j_call: TRBJ2-1
clone_size: many
cdr3_aa: SASDRLHPINEQF

v_call: TRBV15
j_call: TRBJ2-1
clone_size: many
cdr3_aa: ATSRLSGGAGYEQF

v_call: TRBV6-1
j_call: TRBJ2-1
clone_size: many
cdr3_aa: ASSTHATLDEQF

v_call: TRBV27
j_call: TRBJ2-7
clone_size: many
cdr3_aa: ASSLFGTGHYEQY

v_call: TRBV5-4
j_call: TRBJ1-1
clone_size: -
cdr3_aa: VSRQARNTEAF

v_call: TRBV20-1
j_call: TRBJ1-2
clone_size: -
cdr3_aa: SARGNRDRVVYGYT

v_call: TRBV5-1
j_call: TRBJ2-1
clone_size: -
cdr3_aa: ASSLSLGSGTYNEQF

v_call: TRBV10-2
j_call: TRBJ2-3
clone_size: few
cdr3_aa: ASSDSGTSGSGFSTDTQY

v_call: TRBV20-1
j_call: TRBJ2-7
clone_size: many
cdr3_aa: SAMKGEGPSYEQY

v_call: TRBV11-2
j_call: TRBJ1-4
clone_size: many
cdr3_aa: ASSLGPTPNEKLF

v_call: TRBV5-1
j_call: TRBJ2-3
clone_size: few
cdr3_aa: ASRPWGSGTDTQY

v_call: TRBV20-1
j_call: TRBJ1-1
clone_size: many
cdr3_aa: SARDLGQGRSAF

v_call: TRBV28
j_call: TRBJ1-5
clone_size: many
cdr3_aa: ASKEGAGNQPQH

v_call: TRBV6-2/TRBV6-3
j_call: TRBJ2-3
clone_size: many
cdr3_aa: ASRKQGRDTQY

v_call: TRBV12-3/TRBV12-4
j_call: TRBJ1-2
clone_size: few
cdr3_aa: ASSLPKNYGYT

v_call: TRBV20-1
j_call: TRBJ2-3
clone_size: many
cdr3_aa: SPKFLGTDTQY

v_call: TRBV6-1
j_call: TRBJ2-7
clone_size: many
cdr3_aa: ASSSGGYYEQY

v_call: TRBV18
j_call: TRBJ2-2
clone_size: few
cdr3_aa: ASSPKDRRNTGELF

v_call: TRBV20-1
j_call: TRBJ1-1
clone_size: many
cdr3_aa: SASPPGGDTEAF

v_call: TRBV6-1
j_call: TRBJ2-3
clone_size: many
cdr3_aa: ASSVDRVPTDTQY

v_call: TRBV11-3
j_call: TRBJ2-2
clone_size: many
cdr3_aa: ASSLGDWDTGELF

v_call: TRBV28
j_call: TRBJ2-3
clone_size: many
cdr3_aa: ASSLFGRDTQY

v_call: TRBV30
j_call: TRBJ2-7
clone_size: many
cdr3_aa: AWAAGLAFDEQY

v_call: TRBV7-2
j_call: TRBJ1-2
clone_size: many
cdr3_aa: ASSFGARTGYT

v_call: TRBV7-9
j_call: TRBJ1-1
clone_size: few
cdr3_aa: ASSLEAGSSTEAF

v_call: TRBV29-1
j_call: TRBJ2-1
clone_size: -
cdr3_aa: SVEAHNEQF

v_call: TRBV6-1
j_call: TRBJ1-1
clone_size: many
cdr3_aa: ASSSAAEGNTEAF

v_call: TRBV19
j_call: TRBJ2-2
clone_size: few
cdr3_aa: ASSARTSATGELF